This TCR beta chain is from a study of cytomegalovirus exposure and HLA in healthy donors. From germline, CDR1 is MDHEN and CDR2 SYDVKM. This CDR3 spans 19 amino acids. V lost 2 bases, J lost 3 bases, and 26 bases lay in between. Amplification used 60 Vbeta primers and 13 Jbeta primers. Profiling relied on immunoSEQ multiplex PCR, and the TCRdb table lists in-frame clones only, not all of them. The repertoire table contains 200,000 to 250,000 clones. Worth noting for this clone: Its specificity is not known.

Regarding the study as a whole: A few V segments could not be told apart, such as TRBV6-2 and TRBV6-3, and were left out. Most of the TCR beta V segments (in an earlier analysis) were productive either about 87% or about 30% of the time. In a later analysis, productive TCRs from donors in an Asian-associated ancestry cluster reportedly carried fewer N-insertions than the cohort mean.

The clonotype was recovered from a girl aged 2 to 10 in good health and CMV-seropositive. The genes are TRBV28 and TRBJ2-7; TRBD2 is a possible D gene (6 bases). The sample was PBMCs. The CDR3: CASSLPSEGPPTTYYEQYF. CDR3 bases: TGTGCCAGCAGTTTACCTTCGGAGGGGCCCCCAACTACTTACTACGAGCAGTACTTC.